This T cell receptor (beta chain) was captured in a study of identical twins' blood T cells. Reared together, all three twin pairs probably met the same infectious agents and vaccines. As to this clonotype: Its antigen is as yet unknown.

Study-wide results and limits: Top TCRbeta clonotypes were shared more with twin than unrelated donors. Shared environment remains a possible cause of twin similarity.

The V and J ends lost 3 bases and 8 bases, in that order; junction bases with no gene match: 11. Germline V gene data show CDR1 as SGHRS and CDR2 as YFSETQ. This CDR3 region has 15 residues. Per the original methods: Per-library CDR3 reads ranged roughly 2 to 4 million; clonotypes, ~85,000 to ~550,000. In TCRdb, the 5' RACE reads were re-called with MiXCR into one record per CDR3 protein. The V and J calls, along with clone size, are taken from TCRdb and not from the paper's own processing. The repertoire includes 400,000 or so distinct CDR3 sequences, more than 25% of them detected once, and about 6% sits in the top ten.

The source material was PBMCs. This chain connects TRBV5-1 to TRBJ1-2; 9 positions agree with TRBD1. The source of this sequence is a woman between 18 and 55 years old in good health. CDR3 coding DNA: TGCGCCAGCAGCTCCATGGACAGGGGATCGGTCGGCTACACCTTC. Its translation: CASSSMDRGSVGYTF.